The following is a T cell receptor beta chain sequence with its context. The sample holds other DNA sequences that translate to the same CDR3. These data are taken from a study of blood T cell repertoires in COVID-19. Background on the study: Researchers got acute and convalescent COVID-19 samples from the United States, Italy and Spain.

Using immunoSEQ multiplex PCR, the repertoire was profiled, and TCRdb retains in-frame clones only, with some absent. This sample has about 100,000 clones, with less than 85% found just once. Germline CDR1 is SGHRS and CDR2 is YFSETQ. This CDR3 spans 16 amino acids. Trimming at V came to 4 bases and at J to 0 bases, leaving 5 bases not matched to a gene. The chain has TRBV5-1 and TRBJ2-5, with TRBD1 identical over 11 bases. Sequences were obtained from peripheral blood. This TCR derives from a woman in her 40s with acute or convalescent COVID-19. CDR3 DNA: TGCGCCAGCAGCGGCGGGACAGGGGGGTACCAAGAGACCCAGTACTTC. Its translation: CASSGGTGGYQETQYF.